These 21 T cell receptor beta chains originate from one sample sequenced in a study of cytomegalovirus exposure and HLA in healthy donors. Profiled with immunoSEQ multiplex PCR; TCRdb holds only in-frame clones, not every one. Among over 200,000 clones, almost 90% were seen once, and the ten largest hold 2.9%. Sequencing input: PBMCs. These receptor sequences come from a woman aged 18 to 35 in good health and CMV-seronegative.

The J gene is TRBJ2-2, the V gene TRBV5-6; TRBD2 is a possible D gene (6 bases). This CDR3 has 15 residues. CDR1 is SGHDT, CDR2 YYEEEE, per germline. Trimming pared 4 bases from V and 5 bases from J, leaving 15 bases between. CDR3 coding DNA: TGTGCCAGCAGCCTCTGGAGGGTACGGACCGGGGAGCTGTTTTTT. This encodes CASSLWRVRTGELFF.

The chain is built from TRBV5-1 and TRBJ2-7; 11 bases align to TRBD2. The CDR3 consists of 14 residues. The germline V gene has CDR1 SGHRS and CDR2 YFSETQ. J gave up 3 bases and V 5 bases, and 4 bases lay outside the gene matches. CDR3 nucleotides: TGCGCCAGCAGTAGCGGGAGGGCCTTCTACGAGCAGTACTTC. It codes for CASSSGRAFYEQYF.

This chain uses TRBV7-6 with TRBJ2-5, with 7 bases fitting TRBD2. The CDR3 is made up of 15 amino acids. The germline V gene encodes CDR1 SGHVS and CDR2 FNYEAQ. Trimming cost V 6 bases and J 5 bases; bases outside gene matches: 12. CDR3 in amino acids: CASRGILAKGETQYF. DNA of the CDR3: TGTGCCAGCAGGGGAATACTAGCGAAAGGGGAGACCCAGTACTTC.

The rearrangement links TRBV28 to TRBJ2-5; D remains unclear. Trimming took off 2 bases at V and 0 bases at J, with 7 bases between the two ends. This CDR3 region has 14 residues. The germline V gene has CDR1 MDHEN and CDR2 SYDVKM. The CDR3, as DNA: TGTGCCAGCAGTTTAGTTGACAACCAAGAGACCCAGTACTTC. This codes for CASSLVDNQETQYF.

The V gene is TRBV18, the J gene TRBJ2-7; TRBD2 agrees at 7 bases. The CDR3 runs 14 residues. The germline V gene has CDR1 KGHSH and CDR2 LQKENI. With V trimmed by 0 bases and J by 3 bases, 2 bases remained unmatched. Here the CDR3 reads CASSPPASGYEQYF. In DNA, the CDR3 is TGTGCCAGCTCACCACCGGCTAGCGGCTACGAGCAGTACTTC.

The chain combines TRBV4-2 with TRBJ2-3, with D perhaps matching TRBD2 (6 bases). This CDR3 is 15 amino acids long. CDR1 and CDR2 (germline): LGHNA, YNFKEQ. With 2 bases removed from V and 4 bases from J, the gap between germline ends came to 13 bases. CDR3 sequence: CASSQRFGSPDTQYF. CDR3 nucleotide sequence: TGTGCCAGCAGCCAACGATTCGGGAGCCCAGATACGCAGTATTTT.

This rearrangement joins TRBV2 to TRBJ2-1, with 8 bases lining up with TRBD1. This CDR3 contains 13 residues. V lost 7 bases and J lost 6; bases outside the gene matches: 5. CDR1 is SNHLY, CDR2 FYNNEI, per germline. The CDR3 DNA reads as TGTGCCAGCACTCGACAGGGGATCAATGAGCAGTTCTTC. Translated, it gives CASTRQGINEQFF.

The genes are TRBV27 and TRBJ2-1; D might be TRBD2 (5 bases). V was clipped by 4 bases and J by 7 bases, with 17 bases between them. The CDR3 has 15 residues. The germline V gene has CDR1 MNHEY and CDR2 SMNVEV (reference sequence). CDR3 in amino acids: CASSYRDSGLNEQFF. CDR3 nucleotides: TGTGCCAGCAGTTACCGGGATTCCGGATTAAATGAGCAGTTCTTC.

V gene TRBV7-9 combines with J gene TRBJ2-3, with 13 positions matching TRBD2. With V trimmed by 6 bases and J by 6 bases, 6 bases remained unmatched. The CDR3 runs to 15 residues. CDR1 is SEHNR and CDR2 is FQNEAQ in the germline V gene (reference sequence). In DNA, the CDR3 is TGTGCCAGCAGGTGGACTAGCGGGAGTTACGATACGCAGTATTTT. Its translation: CASRWTSGSYDTQYF.

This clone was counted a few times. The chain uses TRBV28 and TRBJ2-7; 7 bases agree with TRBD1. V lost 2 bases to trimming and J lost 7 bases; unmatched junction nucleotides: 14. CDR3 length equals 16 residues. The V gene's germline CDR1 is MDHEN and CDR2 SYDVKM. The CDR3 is CASSLTLGQSSREQYF. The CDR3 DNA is TGTGCCAGCAGTTTAACGTTGGGACAGAGCTCGCGAGAGCAGTACTTC.

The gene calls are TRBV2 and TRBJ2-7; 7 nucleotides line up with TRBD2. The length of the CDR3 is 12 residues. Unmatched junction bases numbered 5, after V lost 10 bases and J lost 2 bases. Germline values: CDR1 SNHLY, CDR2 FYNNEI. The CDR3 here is CATLAEAYEQYF. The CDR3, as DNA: TGTGCCACTCTAGCGGAGGCCTACGAGCAGTACTTC.

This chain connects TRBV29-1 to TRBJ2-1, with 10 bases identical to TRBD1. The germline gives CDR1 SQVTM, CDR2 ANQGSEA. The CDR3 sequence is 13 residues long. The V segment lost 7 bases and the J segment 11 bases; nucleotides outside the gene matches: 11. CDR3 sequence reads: CSARTGGDVQQFF. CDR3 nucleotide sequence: TGCAGCGCCCGGACAGGGGGTGACGTCCAGCAGTTCTTC.

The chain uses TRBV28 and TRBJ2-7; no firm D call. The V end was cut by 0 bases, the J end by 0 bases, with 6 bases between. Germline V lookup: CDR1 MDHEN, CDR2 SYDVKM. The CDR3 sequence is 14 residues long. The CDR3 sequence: CASSLWVSSYEQYF. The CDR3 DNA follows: TGTGCCAGCAGTTTATGGGTGAGCTCCTACGAGCAGTACTTC.

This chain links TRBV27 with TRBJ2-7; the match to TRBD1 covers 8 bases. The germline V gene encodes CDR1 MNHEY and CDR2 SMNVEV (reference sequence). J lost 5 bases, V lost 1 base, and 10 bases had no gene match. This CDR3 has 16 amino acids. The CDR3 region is CASSLLGQGAPNEQYF. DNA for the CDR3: TGTGCCAGCAGTTTATTAGGCCAGGGGGCGCCCAACGAGCAGTACTTC.

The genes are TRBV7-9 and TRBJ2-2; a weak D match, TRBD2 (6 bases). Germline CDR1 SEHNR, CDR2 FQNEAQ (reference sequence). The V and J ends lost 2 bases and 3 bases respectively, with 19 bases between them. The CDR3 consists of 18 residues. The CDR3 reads CASSLKEVGGMDTGELFF. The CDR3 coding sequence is TGTGCCAGCAGCTTAAAAGAGGTCGGGGGAATGGACACCGGGGAGCTGTTTTTT. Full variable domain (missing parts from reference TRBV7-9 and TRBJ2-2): DTGVSQNPRHKITKRGQNVTFRCDPISEHNRLYWYRQTLGQGPEFLTYFQNEAQLEKSRLLSDRFSAERPKGSFSTLEIQRTEQGDSAMYLCASSLKEVGGMDTGELFFGEGSRLTVL.

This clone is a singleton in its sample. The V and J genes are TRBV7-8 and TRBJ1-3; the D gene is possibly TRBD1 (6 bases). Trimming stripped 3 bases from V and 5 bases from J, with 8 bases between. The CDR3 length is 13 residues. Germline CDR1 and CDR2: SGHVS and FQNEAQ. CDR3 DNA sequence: TGTGCCAGCAGCTTGACAGGACGAAACACCATATATTTT. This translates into CASSLTGRNTIYF.

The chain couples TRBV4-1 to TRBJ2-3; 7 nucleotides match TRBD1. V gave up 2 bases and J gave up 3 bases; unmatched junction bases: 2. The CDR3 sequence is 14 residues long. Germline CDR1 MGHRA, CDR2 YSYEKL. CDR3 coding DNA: TGCGCCAGCAGCCAACTGACAGGGACAGATACGCAGTATTTT. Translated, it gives CASSQLTGTDTQYF.

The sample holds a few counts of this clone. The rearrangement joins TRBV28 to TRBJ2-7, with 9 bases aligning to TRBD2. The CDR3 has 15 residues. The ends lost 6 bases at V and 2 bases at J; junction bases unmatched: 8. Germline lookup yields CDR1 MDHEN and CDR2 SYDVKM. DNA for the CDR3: TGTGCCAGCAGGTTTAGCGGGAGAATCCCCTACGAGCAGTACTTC. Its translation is CASRFSGRIPYEQYF.

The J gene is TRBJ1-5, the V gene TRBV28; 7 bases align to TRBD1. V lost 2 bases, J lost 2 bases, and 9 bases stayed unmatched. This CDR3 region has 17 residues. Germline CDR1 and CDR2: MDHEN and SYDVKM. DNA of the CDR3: TGTGCCAGCAGTTTAATCAAGATCGGACAGGGCAATCAGCCCCAGCATTTT. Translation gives CASSLIKIGQGNQPQHF. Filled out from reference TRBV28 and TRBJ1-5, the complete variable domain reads DVKVTQSSRYLVKRTGEKVFLECVQDMDHENMFWYRQDPGLGLRLIYFSYDVKMKEKGDIPEGYSVSREKKERFSLILESASTNQTSMYLCASSLIKIGQGNQPQHFGDGTRLSIL.

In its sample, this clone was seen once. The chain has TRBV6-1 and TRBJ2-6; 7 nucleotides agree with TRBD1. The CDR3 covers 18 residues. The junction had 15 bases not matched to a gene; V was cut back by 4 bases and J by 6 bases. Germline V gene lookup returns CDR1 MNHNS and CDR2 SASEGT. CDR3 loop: CASSVRQGVSLLANVLTF. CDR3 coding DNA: TGTGCCAGCAGTGTAAGGCAGGGGGTGAGTTTGTTGGCCAACGTCCTGACTTTC.

As DNA, the CDR3 is TGTGCCAGCAGCTTAGGTGGTGGTTTAGCTTACGAGCAGTACTTC. Its protein product is CASSLGGGLAYEQYF. This chain joins TRBV11-1 and TRBJ2-7; D unclear. The V and J ends lost 1 base and 4 bases respectively, with 14 bases between them. Germline CDR1 and CDR2: SGHAT and FQDESV (reference sequence). This CDR3 has 15 residues.